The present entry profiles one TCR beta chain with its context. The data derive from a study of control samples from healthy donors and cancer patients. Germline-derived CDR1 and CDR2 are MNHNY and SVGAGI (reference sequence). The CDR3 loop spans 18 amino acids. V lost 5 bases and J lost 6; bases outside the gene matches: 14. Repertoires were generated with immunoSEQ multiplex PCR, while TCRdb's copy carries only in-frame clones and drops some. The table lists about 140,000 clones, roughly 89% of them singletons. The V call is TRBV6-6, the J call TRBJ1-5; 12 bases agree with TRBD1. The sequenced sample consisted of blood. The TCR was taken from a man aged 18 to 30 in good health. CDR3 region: CASSRGTGGLRRGQPQHF. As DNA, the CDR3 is TGTGCCAGCAGTCGCGGGACAGGGGGCTTACGACGAGGTCAGCCCCAGCATTTT.